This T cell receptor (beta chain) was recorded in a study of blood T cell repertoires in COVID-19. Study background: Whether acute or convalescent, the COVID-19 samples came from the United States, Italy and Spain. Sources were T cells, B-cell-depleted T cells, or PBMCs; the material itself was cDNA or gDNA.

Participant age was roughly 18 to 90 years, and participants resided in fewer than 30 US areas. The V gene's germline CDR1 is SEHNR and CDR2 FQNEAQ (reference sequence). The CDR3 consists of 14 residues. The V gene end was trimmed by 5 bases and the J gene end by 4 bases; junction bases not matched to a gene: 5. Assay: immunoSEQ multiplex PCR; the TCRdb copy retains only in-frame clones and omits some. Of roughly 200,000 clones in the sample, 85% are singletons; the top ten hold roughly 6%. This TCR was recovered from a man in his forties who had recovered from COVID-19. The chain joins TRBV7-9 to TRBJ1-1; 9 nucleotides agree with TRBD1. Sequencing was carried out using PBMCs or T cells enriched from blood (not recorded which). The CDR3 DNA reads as TGTGCCAGCAGCCGGGACAGGGTCGGCACTGAAGCTTTCTTT. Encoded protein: CASSRDRVGTEAFF.